This T cell receptor beta chain was found in a study of long-term antiretroviral therapy in people with HIV. Study-level points and caveats: CDR3 length ranges were narrower in HIV repertoires than in controls.

With respect to this clone: No antigen is known for it.

Germline V gene lookup returns CDR1 LNHDA and CDR2 SQIVND (reference sequence). V lost 9 bases to trimming and J lost 7 bases, with 15 bases between them. CDR3 size: 13 residues. A v3.0 immunoSEQ assay was performed at survey level. TCRdb's table, derived via immunoSEQ multiplex PCR, lists solely in-frame clones and lacks some. The sample shows tens of thousands of clones, 80% to 95% of them seen only once. The TCR sequence derives from a woman in her thirties or forties with HIV. The rearrangement joins TRBV19 to TRBJ1-4, with D unresolved. The sequenced sample was unsorted PBMCs, obtained 7.6 years after starting antiretroviral therapy. DNA of the CDR3: TGTGCCAGCCTCGGTCCGAGCGCTGAAAAACTGTTTTTT. Its translation: CASLGPSAEKLFF.